This T cell receptor (beta chain) comes out of a study of Ad26.COV2.S vaccination and SARS-CoV-2 variants. Treatment meaning: about 20 received Ad26.COV2.S at low or high dose, single or two shots; about 5 received placebo; per-sample allocation not given. Sampling took place 63 days after the first vaccine or placebo injection. Germline loops: CDR1 KGHSH, CDR2 LQKENI. The CDR3 totals 15 residues. V shed 6 bases, J shed 3 bases, and the junction held 3 bases outside the gene matches. Sequencing was performed with immunoSEQ multiplex PCR; in TCRdb, only in-frame clones are kept and a portion is missing. The table has about 350,000 clones, around 89% seen once. Regarding this clone: Other DNA sequences in the sample encode the same CDR3.

The sequencing used peripheral blood, collected in a trial of Ad26.COV2.S vaccine versus placebo. The TCR was taken from a person between 18 and 65 years old who received the Ad26.COV2.S COVID-19 vaccine or a placebo. V is TRBV18 and J is TRBJ2-1, with 12 bases identical to TRBD2. CDR3: CASSRTSGDYNEQFF. The CDR3 DNA reads TGTGCCAGCTCCCGGACTAGCGGGGACTACAATGAGCAGTTCTTC.